This is a list of T cell receptor beta chains from one sample in a study of TIL therapy for anti-PD-1-resistant metastatic lung cancer. Using immunoSEQ multiplex PCR, the repertoire was profiled, and TCRdb retains in-frame clones only, with some absent. Of tens of thousands of clones in the sample, over 75% were seen once. The sequencing here drew on blood, taken at baseline. The receptors here all came from a person between 25 and 80 years old with non-small cell lung cancer. Both conserved end residues are part of each CDR3. The D gene is left open where the match is weak. Clone size is given for some rows only: seen once, a few or many times, or a class if the clone is expanded.

TRBJ2-1,.,.,TRBV11-2,CASSAGGIEQFF,TGTGCCAGCAGCGCCGGAGGGATTGAGCAGTTCTTC
TRBJ2-7,.,.,TRBV18,CASSPGGINEQYF,TGTGCCAGCTCCCCGGGGGGCATCAACGAGCAGTACTTC
TRBJ2-1,.,TRBD1,TRBV7-8,CASSPPLRTGGWNEQFF,TGTGCCAGCAGCCCCCCCCTCAGGACAGGGGGCTGGAATGAGCAGTTCTTC
TRBJ2-7,.,.,TRBV15,CATSRTQRGAYEQYF,TGTGCCACCAGCAGAACTCAAAGGGGGGCCTACGAGCAGTACTTC
TRBJ1-4,once,TRBD1,TRBV12-3/TRBV12-4,CASRRPPGQLFF,TGTGCCAGCAGGCGCCCTCCGGGACAGTTGTTTTTT
TRBJ1-1,once,.,TRBV5-6,CASSLGGGRPLEAFF,TGTGCCAGCAGCTTGGGGGGCGGTCGGCCCCTTGAAGCTTTCTTT
TRBJ2-1,.,TRBD2,TRBV5-3,CARSTGLAGGCEQFF,TGTGCCAGAAGCACAGGACTAGCGGGAGGTTGTGAGCAGTTCTTC
TRBJ1-5,few,.,TRBV5-6,CASSLGRGVSQPQHF,TGTGCCAGCAGCTTGGGCAGGGGTGTCAGTCAGCCCCAGCATTTT
TRBJ2-7,.,.,TRBV6-5,CASSYTEDSYEQYF,TGTGCCAGCAGTTACACCGAAGACAGCTACGAGCAGTACTTC
TRBJ1-1,.,.,TRBV5-1,CASSPEVGNTEAFF,TGCGCCAGCAGCCCCGAAGTCGGGAACACTGAAGCTTTCTTT
TRBJ1-2,.,.,TRBV3-1/TRBV3-2,CASSRGRGYTF,TGTGCCAGCAGCCGAGGTAGGGGCTACACCTTC
TRBJ1-1,.,.,TRBV27,CASWTVGTEAFF,TGTGCCAGCTGGACCGTGGGCACTGAAGCTTTCTTT
TRBJ2-2,once,.,TRBV5-6,CASSLGTNTGELFF,TGTGCCAGCAGCTTGGGAACGAACACCGGGGAGCTGTTTTTT
TRBJ2-3,.,.,TRBV27,CASSFGSTDTQYF,TGTGCCAGCAGTTTCGGTAGCACAGATACGCAGTATTTT
TRBJ1-1,.,.,TRBV12-5,CASGIPGDGNTEAFF,TGTGCTAGTGGTATCCCGGGGGACGGGAACACTGAAGCTTTCTTT
TRBJ1-1,.,.,TRBV9,CASSVQGDDTEAFF,TGTGCCAGCAGCGTCCAGGGAGATGACACTGAAGCTTTCTTT
TRBJ2-1,.,TRBD1,TRBV3-1/TRBV3-2,CASSQAVGTGDYNEQFF,TGTGCCAGCAGCCAAGCTGTGGGGACAGGGGACTACAATGAGCAGTTCTTC
TRBJ2-1,once,.,TRBV5-1,CASSPGEGTNEQFF,TGCGCCAGCAGCCCCGGGGAAGGGACCAATGAGCAGTTCTTC
TRBJ1-1,few,.,TRBV5-1,CASSLDPTANTEAFF,TGCGCCAGCAGCTTGGACCCAACAGCGAACACTGAAGCTTTCTTT
TRBJ1-5,.,.,TRBV6-6,CASSLGFRSGNQPQHF,TGTGCCAGCAGTTTAGGATTCAGGTCGGGCAATCAGCCCCAGCATTTT
TRBJ1-4,.,.,TRBV5-6,CASSLGPPTNEKLFF,TGTGCCAGCAGCTTAGGCCCCCCAACTAATGAAAAACTGTTTTTT
TRBJ1-1,.,.,TRBV9,CASSAGEGEAFF,TGTGCCAGCAGCGCGGGGGAGGGTGAAGCTTTCTTT
TRBJ1-1,.,.,TRBV7-8,CASSLGGNAEAFF,TGTGCCAGCAGCTTAGGGGGGAACGCTGAAGCTTTCTTT
TRBJ1-1,.,.,TRBV9,CASSVNGNTEAFF,TGTGCCAGCAGCGTAAACGGGAACACTGAAGCTTTCTTT
TRBJ2-7,.,TRBD1,TRBV7-9,CASSGTALPYEQYF,TGTGCCAGCAGCGGGACAGCACTTCCCTACGAGCAGTACTTC
TRBJ2-2,.,.,TRBV5-4,CASSLSAPGELFF,TGTGCCAGCAGCTTGTCAGCTCCCGGGGAGCTGTTTTTT
TRBJ2-7,.,.,TRBV5-5,CASTLGPLYEQYF,TGTGCCAGCACCCTCGGACCTCTCTACGAGCAGTACTTC
TRBJ2-2,.,.,TRBV27,CASSSDALELFF,TGTGCCAGCAGTTCTGACGCCTTGGAGCTGTTTTTT
TRBJ1-2,.,.,TRBV2,CASSVTEDIGYTF,TGTGCCAGCAGTGTGACAGAGGATATAGGCTACACCTTC
TRBJ1-1,.,.,TRBV20-1,CSARRRDEAFF,TGCAGTGCTAGAAGGAGGGATGAAGCTTTCTTT
TRBJ1-2,.,.,TRBV12-3/TRBV12-4,CASSPGFSGYTF,TGTGCCAGCAGCCCGGGTTTCTCTGGCTACACCTTC
TRBJ2-2,.,.,TRBV18,CASSPLGSTGELFF,TGTGCCAGCTCACCACTGGGCAGCACCGGGGAGCTGTTTTTT
TRBJ2-1,.,.,TRBV4-1,CASSQDNEQFF,TGCGCCAGCAGCCAGGACAATGAGCAGTTCTTC
TRBJ2-1,.,.,TRBV18,CASSPPGRENEQFF,TGTGCCAGCTCACCACCGGGACGGGAAAATGAGCAGTTCTTC
TRBJ1-2,.,.,TRBV24-1,CATSGGYGYTF,TGTGCCACCAGTGGGGGGTATGGCTACACCTTC
TRBJ2-1,.,.,TRBV12-3/TRBV12-4,CASSPPGGNEQFF,TGTGCCAGCAGCCCGCCTGGGGGCAATGAGCAGTTCTTC
TRBJ2-1,once,.,TRBV21-1,CASILGTSGYNEQFF,TGTGCCAGCATCCTCGGGACTAGTGGCTACAATGAGCAGTTCTTC
TRBJ1-2,.,.,TRBV27,CASSLTGPEGYTF,TGTGCCAGCAGTTTAACAGGGCCAGAGGGCTACACCTTC
TRBJ1-4,once,.,TRBV7-2,CASSLEEATNEKLFF,TGTGCCAGCAGCTTAGAGGAGGCAACTAATGAAAAACTGTTTTTT
TRBJ2-6,few,.,TRBV6-5,CATGAGPGANVLTF,TGTGCCACCGGCGCGGGTCCCGGGGCCAACGTCCTGACTTTC
TRBJ1-6,.,TRBD1,TRBV6-5,CASSSGTGVVGSPLHF,TGTGCCAGCAGTTCCGGGACAGGGGTGGTGGGCTCACCCCTCCACTTT
TRBJ1-4,once,.,TRBV9,CASSRDILKGEKLFF,TGTGCCAGCAGTAGGGACATTTTAAAGGGGGAAAAACTGTTTTTT
TRBJ2-7,.,TRBD2,TRBV6-5,CASSSREGYYEQYF,TGTGCCAGCAGTTCCCGGGAGGGGTACTACGAGCAGTACTTC
TRBJ1-2,.,.,TRBV2,CASSEDTVTNYGYTF,TGTGCCAGCAGTGAAGATACAGTGACTAACTATGGCTACACCTTC